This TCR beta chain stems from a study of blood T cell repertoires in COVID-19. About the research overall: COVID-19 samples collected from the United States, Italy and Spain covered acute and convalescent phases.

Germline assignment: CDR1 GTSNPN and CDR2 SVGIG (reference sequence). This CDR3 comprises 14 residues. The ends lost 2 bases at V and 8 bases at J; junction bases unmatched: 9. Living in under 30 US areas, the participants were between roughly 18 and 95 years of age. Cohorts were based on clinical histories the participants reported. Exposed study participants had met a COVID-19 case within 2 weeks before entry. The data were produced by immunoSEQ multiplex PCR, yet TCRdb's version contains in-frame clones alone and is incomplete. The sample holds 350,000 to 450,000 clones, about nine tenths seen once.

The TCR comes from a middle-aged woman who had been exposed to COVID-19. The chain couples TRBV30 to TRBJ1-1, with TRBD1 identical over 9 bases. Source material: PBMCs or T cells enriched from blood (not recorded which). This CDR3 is CAWSLDRGIGEAFF. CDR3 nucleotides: TGTGCCTGGAGTCTCGACAGGGGGATAGGAGAAGCTTTCTTT.